The subject of this entry is one T cell receptor (beta chain). Its antigen is currently unknown. Sequenced by immunoSEQ multiplex PCR; TCRdb stores in-frame clones only, minus some. The table records some 59,000 clones, roughly 80% of them present only once. The source of the sample is a study of a mutant IDH1 vaccine in newly diagnosed glioma. Regarding the study as a whole: Variations in leading peripheral T cell clonotypes appeared to have no connection with pseudoprogression.

CDR3 length: 12 residues. Trimming shortened V by 4 bases and J by 8 bases, and 8 bases separated the two germline ends. Germline V gives CDR1 SGHTA, CDR2 FQGNSA. As for time point: baseline, week 1 (first vaccination visit). As to treatment: pre-vaccination baseline after standard-of-care therapy. The TCR was taken from a man aged 18 to 35 with glioma. The sample here was PBMCs, taken from a glioma patient treated with radiotherapy, temozolomide or both. The genes are TRBV7-2 and TRBJ1-4; D is unresolved. Written as DNA, the CDR3 is TGTGCCAGCAGCTACCCCCGCGAAAAACTGTTTTTT. Translated: CASSYPREKLFF.